The 16 T cell receptor beta chains below all came from one sample that was sequenced in a study of early T cells in non-severe SARS-CoV-2 infection (dated by TCRdb to about 2021). Library prep was done by 5' RACE. Instrument used: NextSeq 500. TCRdb trimmed public reads at Q25 via fastp, called clones via MiXCR and kept in-frame beta chains. For every CDR3 protein sequence, its rows merge into one entry that carries the most common genes and DNA. Here the sample has over 55,000 distinct CDR3 sequences; roughly 9.7% occur a single time. The ten biggest clones cover over 8.5% of the sample. Input material: whole blood. Receptor source: an adult who was a healthcare worker with PCR-confirmed SARS-CoV-2 infection or an uninfected control (not recorded which).

The genes are TRBV6-6 and TRBJ2-3, with a tentative D call TRBD1 (5 bases). This CDR3 spans 13 amino acids. The germline V gene encodes CDR1 MNHNY and CDR2 SVGAGI (reference sequence). Trimming took 4 bases from V and 1 from J, leaving 6 bases between them. The CDR3 sequence is CASSSRGTDTQYF. The CDR3 nucleotides are TGTGCCAGCAGTTCCAGGGGCACAGATACGCAGTATTTT.

The rearrangement uses TRBV29-1 and TRBJ2-3; tentatively, D is TRBD2 (6 bases). The CDR3 extends over 10 amino acids. The germline gives CDR1 SQVTM, CDR2 ANQGSEA. For the CDR3, the DNA is TGCAGTGGAGGGGAAGATACGCAGTATTTT. This codes for CSGGEDTQYF.

A few counts support this clonotype. This chain links TRBV15 with TRBJ2-1, with TRBD2 matching 9 bases. CDR3 size: 15 residues. The germline V gene encodes CDR1 LNHNV and CDR2 YYDKDF (reference sequence). V lost 1 base and J lost 9; bases outside the gene matches: 7. The CDR3 is CATSRVSAGGFEQFF. CDR3 sequence (DNA): TGTGCCACCAGCAGAGTATCAGCGGGAGGCTTTGAGCAGTTCTTC.

This clonotype has only a few counts. This chain uses TRBV6-5 with TRBJ2-3, with 8 bases identical to TRBD1. V lost 4 bases and J lost 1; bases outside the gene matches: 4. Germline assignment: CDR1 MNHEY and CDR2 SVGAGI. The CDR3 spans 15 residues. The CDR3 sequence is CASSSQGARTDTQYF. CDR3 nucleotides: TGTGCCAGCAGTTCCCAGGGGGCTCGCACAGATACGCAGTATTTT.

This clonotype showed up many times. The V call is TRBV19, the J call TRBJ1-5, with TRBD1 matching 8 bases. V was pared by 3 bases and J by 5 bases, with 9 bases of the junction left unmatched. Germline lookup yields CDR1 LNHDA and CDR2 SQIVND (reference sequence). This CDR3 spans 16 amino acids. The CDR3, as DNA: TGTGCCAGTAGTATTATTCAGGGGGCGCGAGATCAGCCCCAGCATTTT. Amino acid sequence: CASSIIQGARDQPQHF.

This clonotype was counted ten times or more. The rearrangement uses TRBV7-2 and TRBJ2-1, with D uncertain. The CDR3 is 14 residues long. Germline values: CDR1 SGHTA, CDR2 FQGNSA. Trimming cost V 1 base and J 4 bases, with 8 bases left between them. The CDR3 here is CASSLEPVYNEQFF. The CDR3 DNA is TGTGCCAGCAGCTTAGAACCGGTTTACAATGAGCAGTTCTTC.

This clonotype has a handful of counts. The chain combines TRBV30 with TRBJ2-1; D is unresolved. V gave up 0 bases and J gave up 2 bases, with 11 bases separating them. The CDR3 has 15 amino acids. Germline CDR1 reads GTSNPN; CDR2 reads SVGIG (reference sequence). The CDR3 nucleotides read TGTGCCTGGAGTGTGCTTCGAAGCGCCTACAATGAGCAGTTCTTC. Translated: CAWSVLRSAYNEQFF.

This clonotype has ten or more counts. The chain has TRBV29-1 and TRBJ1-3, with a tentative D call TRBD1 (6 bases). This CDR3 has 14 amino acids. Germline V gene lookup returns CDR1 SQVTM and CDR2 ANQGSEA. The V end lost 6 bases, the J end lost 4 bases, and 16 bases lay between the germline ends. CDR3 sequence: CSVSNPGAGNTIYF. CDR3 DNA sequence: TGCAGCGTCTCCAATCCGGGGGCCGGAAACACCATATATTTT.

The rearrangement joins TRBV30 to TRBJ2-2; 9 bases agree with TRBD1. The CDR3 runs to 15 residues. The germline CDR1 and CDR2 sequences are GTSNPN and SVGIG (reference sequence). Trimming at V came to 2 bases and at J to 1 base, leaving 2 bases not matched to a gene. CDR3 residues: CAWSPGQGNTGELFF. CDR3 sequence (DNA): TGTGCCTGGAGTCCGGGACAGGGGAACACCGGGGAGCTGTTTTTT.

This clonotype was detected ten times or more. The chain employs TRBV11-2 and TRBJ2-3; D unclear. With 0 bases removed from V and 7 bases from J, the gap between germline ends came to 5 bases. This CDR3 contains 12 residues. The germline V gene encodes CDR1 SGHAT and CDR2 FQNNGV. Written as DNA, the CDR3 is TGTGCCAGCAGCTTAGAAGGTTATACGCAGTATTTT. This gives the protein CASSLEGYTQYF.

This clonotype turned up a few times. The chain carries TRBV29-1 and TRBJ2-3; TRBD2 might be the D (6 bases). Germline assignment: CDR1 SQVTM and CDR2 ANQGSEA. The V end was cut by 5 bases, the J end by 3 bases, with 15 bases between. CDR3 length equals 14 residues. The CDR3 loop reads CSVYGTYSTDTQYF. The CDR3 nucleotides read TGCAGCGTTTATGGGACTTACTCGACAGATACGCAGTATTTT.

The sample holds many counts of this clonotype. The chain is built from TRBV29-1 and TRBJ2-3, with D maybe TRBD2 (6 bases). V was cut by 6 bases and J by 0 bases, with 16 bases left in between. This CDR3 comprises 15 residues. The V gene's germline CDR1 is SQVTM and CDR2 ANQGSEA. CDR3 loop: CSVELAGTSTDTQYF. The CDR3 DNA reads as TGCAGCGTAGAACTAGCCGGGACTAGCACAGATACGCAGTATTTT.

At least ten counts were recorded for this clonotype. The chain employs TRBV6-1 and TRBJ1-5; D remains ambiguous. Germline CDR1 is MNHNS and CDR2 is SASEGT. The CDR3 spans 15 residues. Trimming removed 1 base from V and 9 bases from J, with 16 bases in between. CDR3 sequence reads: CASSEDAAGRWPQHF. Written as DNA, the CDR3 is TGTGCCAGCAGTGAAGACGCGGCTGGCCGGTGGCCCCAGCATTTT.

This clonotype was counted only a few times. The chain recombines TRBV12-3 or TRBV12-4 with TRBJ2-2; D ambiguous. This CDR3 is 15 amino acids long. Trimming took off 4 bases at V and 0 bases at J, with 9 bases between the two ends. In DNA, the CDR3 is TGTGCCAGCAGTTCCTGGGCGGCGAACACCGGGGAGCTGTTTTTT. Translating it yields CASSSWAANTGELFF.

This clonotype has ten or more counts. V usage is TRBV6-1 and J usage is TRBJ2-6; D call uncertain. This CDR3 comprises 14 residues. CDR1 and CDR2 (germline): MNHNS, SASEGT. Between the trimmed V and J ends, which lost 6 bases and 2 bases, there was a span of 8 bases. The CDR3 reads CASRLEAGANVLTF. The CDR3 DNA reads TGTGCCAGCAGGTTGGAAGCTGGGGCCAACGTCCTGACTTTC.

This clonotype was seen repeatedly, ten times or more. The chain employs TRBV20-1 and TRBJ2-7; no definite D call. Trimming stripped 6 bases from V and 2 bases from J, with 20 bases between. The CDR3 covers 15 residues. Germline V gives CDR1 DFQATT, CDR2 SNEGSKA (reference sequence). This chain's CDR3 is CSAHPSPSSTYEQYF. The CDR3 DNA follows: TGCAGTGCCCACCCTTCCCCTAGTTCTACCTACGAGCAGTACTTC.